The clone carrying this T cell receptor beta chain was seen many times. CDR1 is DFQATT and CDR2 is SNEGSKA in the germline V gene (reference sequence). The V gene end was trimmed by 1 base and the J gene end by 6 bases; junction bases not matched to a gene: 4. This CDR3 contains 13 residues. These data come from a study of T cells in Graves' hyperthyroidism and ophthalmopathy. RNA transcripts served as the template for amplifying TCR beta CDR3 regions. The primer set for the first-round RT-PCR of the TCR CDR3 was HTBI. Via MiXCR, TCRdb re-called the multiplex PCR reads, giving one row per CDR3 protein. The table includes roughly 840,000 distinct CDR3 sequences, roughly 37% detected once.

The origin of this receptor is a man between 18 and 35 years old with Graves' hyperthyroidism. The chain combines TRBV20-1 with TRBJ1-2, with 8 bases fitting TRBD1. Sequencing was performed on blood. The CDR3 sequence: CSARVGTGDGYTF. CDR3 coding DNA: TGCAGTGCTAGAGTGGGGACAGGTGATGGCTACACCTTC.